The source of this T cell receptor (beta chain) is a study of T cell responses to AZD1222 COVID-19 vaccine. Study outcomes and limitations: Of spike-specific TCRs, nearly half reportedly target regions left unmutated in variants. CD4 TCRs associated with vaccination spanned spike, dominating at 160-218 and 743-854.

This CDR3 has 14 amino acids. The germline V gene has CDR1 MNHEY and CDR2 SVGAGI. V lost 8 bases, J lost 13 bases, and 10 bases stayed unmatched. Details on this clone: Its specificity is unknown.

Sequencing was performed with immunoSEQ multiplex PCR; in TCRdb, only in-frame clones are kept and a portion is missing. The table includes 70,000 to 100,000 clones, 70% to 90% detected once. This sequence joins TRBV6-5 and TRBJ1-6; 11 bases map to TRBD1. The TCR originated in an adult who received the AZD1222 COVID-19 vaccine. The specimen comprised peripheral blood, sampled 28 days after the second AZD1222 dose. CDR3 nucleotide sequence: TGTGCCAGCCGTTCCGGGACAGGGGGTCCGCCCCTCCACTTT. Protein product: CASRSGTGGPPLHF.